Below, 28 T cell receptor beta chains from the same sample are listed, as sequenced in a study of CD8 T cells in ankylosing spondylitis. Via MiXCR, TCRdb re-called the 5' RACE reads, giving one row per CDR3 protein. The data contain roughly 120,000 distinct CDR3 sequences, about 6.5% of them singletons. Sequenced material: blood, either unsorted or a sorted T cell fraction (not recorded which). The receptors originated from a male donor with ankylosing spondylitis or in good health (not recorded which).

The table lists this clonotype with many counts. This CDR3 reads CASTTGEGTQYF. The CDR3, as DNA: TGTGCCAGCACCACGGGGGAAGGCACGCAGTATTTT. The rearrangement links TRBV28 to TRBJ2-3, with TRBD2 as a possible D gene (6 bases). Germline CDR1 reads MDHEN; CDR2 reads SYDVKM. This CDR3 is 12 amino acids long. V was clipped by 7 bases and J by 9 bases, with 14 bases between them.

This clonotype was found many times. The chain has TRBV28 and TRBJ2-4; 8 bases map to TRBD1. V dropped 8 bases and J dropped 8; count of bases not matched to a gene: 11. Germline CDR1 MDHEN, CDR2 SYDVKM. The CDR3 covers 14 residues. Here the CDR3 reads CASSTGGPADIQYF. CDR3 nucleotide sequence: TGTGCCAGCTCAACAGGGGGACCTGCGGACATTCAGTACTTC.

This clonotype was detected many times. The CDR3 sequence: CASRTGDPSAFNPQPQHF. The CDR3 coding sequence is TGTGCCAGCAGGACAGGGGACCCATCAGCTTTCAACCCTCAGCCCCAGCATTTT. The rearrangement joins TRBV2 to TRBJ1-5; 8 bases are shared with TRBD1. CDR1 is SNHLY and CDR2 is FYNNEI in the germline V gene. J gave up 6 bases and V 6 bases, and 19 bases lay outside the gene matches. The CDR3 covers 18 residues.

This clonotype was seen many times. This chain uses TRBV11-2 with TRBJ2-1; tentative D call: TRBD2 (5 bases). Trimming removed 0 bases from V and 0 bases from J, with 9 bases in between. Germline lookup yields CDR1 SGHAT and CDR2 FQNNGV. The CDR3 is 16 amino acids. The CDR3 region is CASSLEGAYSYNEQFF. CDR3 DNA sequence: TGTGCCAGCAGCTTAGAGGGAGCTTACTCCTACAATGAGCAGTTCTTC.

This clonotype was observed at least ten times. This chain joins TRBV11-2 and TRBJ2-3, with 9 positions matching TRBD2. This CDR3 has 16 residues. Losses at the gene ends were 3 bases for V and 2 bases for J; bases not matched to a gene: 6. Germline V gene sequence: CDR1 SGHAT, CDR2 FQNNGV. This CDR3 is CASSLEASGVTDTQYF. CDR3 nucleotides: TGTGCCAGCAGCTTGGAGGCTAGCGGGGTCACAGATACGCAGTATTTT.

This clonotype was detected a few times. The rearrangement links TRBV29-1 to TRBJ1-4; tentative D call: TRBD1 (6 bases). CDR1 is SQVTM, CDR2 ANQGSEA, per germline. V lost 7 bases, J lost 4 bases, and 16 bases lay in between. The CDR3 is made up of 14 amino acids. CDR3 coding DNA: TGCAGCGCGAGCAAGGGGGGGGTTAATGAAAAACTGTTTTTT. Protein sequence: CSASKGGVNEKLFF.

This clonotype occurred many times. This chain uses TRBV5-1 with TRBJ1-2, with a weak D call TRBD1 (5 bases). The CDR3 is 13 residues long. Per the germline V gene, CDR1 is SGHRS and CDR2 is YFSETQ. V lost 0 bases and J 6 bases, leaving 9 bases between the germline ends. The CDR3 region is CASSLGQLNGYTF. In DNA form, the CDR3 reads TGCGCCAGCAGCTTGGGACAGTTGAATGGCTACACCTTC.

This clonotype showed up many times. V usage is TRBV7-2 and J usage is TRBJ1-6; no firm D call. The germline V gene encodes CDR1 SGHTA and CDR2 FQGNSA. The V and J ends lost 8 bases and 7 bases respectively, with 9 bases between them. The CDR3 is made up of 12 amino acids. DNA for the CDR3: TGTGCCAGCGGCGACTGGAATTCACCCCTCCACTTT. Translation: CASGDWNSPLHF.

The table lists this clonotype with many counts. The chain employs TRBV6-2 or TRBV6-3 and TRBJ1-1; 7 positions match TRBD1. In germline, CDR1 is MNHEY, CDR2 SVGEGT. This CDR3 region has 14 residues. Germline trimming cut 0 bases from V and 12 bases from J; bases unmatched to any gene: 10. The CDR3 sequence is CASSYSKGASWSFF. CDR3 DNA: TGTGCCAGCAGTTACTCGAAGGGGGCGTCATGGTCTTTCTTT.

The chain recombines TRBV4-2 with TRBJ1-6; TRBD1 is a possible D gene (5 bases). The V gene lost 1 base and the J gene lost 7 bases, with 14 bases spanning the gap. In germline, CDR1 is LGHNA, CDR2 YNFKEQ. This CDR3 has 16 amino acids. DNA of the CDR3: TGTGCCAGCAGCCAAGCCCAGGGTTTGAGCAATTCACCCCTCCACTTT. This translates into CASSQAQGLSNSPLHF.

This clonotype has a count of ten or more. In DNA form, the CDR3 reads TGTGCCAGCAGCCAAGACTGGGCGGGAGAGCAAGATACGCAGTATTTT. Translated, it gives CASSQDWAGEQDTQYF. The V gene is TRBV3-1, the J gene TRBJ2-3; 7 bases agree with TRBD2. The CDR3 spans 16 residues. Looked up from germline, CDR1 is LGHDT and CDR2 is YNNKEL (reference sequence). V lost 0 bases to trimming and J lost 5 bases; unmatched junction nucleotides: 8.

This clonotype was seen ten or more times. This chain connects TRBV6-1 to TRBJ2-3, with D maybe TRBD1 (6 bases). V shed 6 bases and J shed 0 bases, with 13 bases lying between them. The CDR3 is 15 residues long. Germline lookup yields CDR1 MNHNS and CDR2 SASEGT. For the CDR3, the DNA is TGTGCCAGCAGATCAGACAGGACTAGCACAGATACGCAGTATTTT. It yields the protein CASRSDRTSTDTQYF.

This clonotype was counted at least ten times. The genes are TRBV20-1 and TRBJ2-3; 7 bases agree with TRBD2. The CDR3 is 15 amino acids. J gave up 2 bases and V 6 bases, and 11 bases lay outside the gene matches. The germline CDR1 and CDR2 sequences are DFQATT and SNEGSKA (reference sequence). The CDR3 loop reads CSAPTSERLTDTQYF. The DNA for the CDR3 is TGCAGTGCACCTACTAGCGAGAGGCTCACAGATACGCAGTATTTT.

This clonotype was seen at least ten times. DNA for the CDR3: TGCGCCAGCACCCATGGGGACACCGCGGGGTCCTACGAGCAGTACTTC. Its translation: CASTHGDTAGSYEQYF. V gene TRBV5-1 combines with J gene TRBJ2-7; D could derive from TRBD1 or TRBD2 (6 bases each). The CDR3 consists of 16 residues. Deletions cut 6 bases from V and 1 base from J, with 20 bases between. Germline CDR1 SGHRS, CDR2 YFSETQ.

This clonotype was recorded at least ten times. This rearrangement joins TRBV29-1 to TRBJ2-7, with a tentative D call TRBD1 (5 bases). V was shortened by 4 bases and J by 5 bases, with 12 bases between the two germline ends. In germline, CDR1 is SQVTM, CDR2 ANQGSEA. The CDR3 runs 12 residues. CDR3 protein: CSVVRDGHEQYF. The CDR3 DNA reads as TGCAGCGTTGTCAGGGATGGTCACGAGCAGTACTTC.

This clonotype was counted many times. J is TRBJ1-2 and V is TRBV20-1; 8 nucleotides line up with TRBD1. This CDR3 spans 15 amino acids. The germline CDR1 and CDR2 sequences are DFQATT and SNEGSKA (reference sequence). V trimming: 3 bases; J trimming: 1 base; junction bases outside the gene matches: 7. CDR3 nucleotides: TGCAGTGCTAGCCGGACAGGGACCTTTAACTATGGCTACACCTTC. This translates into CSASRTGTFNYGYTF.

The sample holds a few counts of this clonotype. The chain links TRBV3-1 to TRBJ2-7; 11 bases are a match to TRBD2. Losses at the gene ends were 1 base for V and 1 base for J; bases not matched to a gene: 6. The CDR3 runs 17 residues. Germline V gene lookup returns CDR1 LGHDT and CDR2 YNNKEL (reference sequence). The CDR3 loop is CASSQASGTSGSYEQYF. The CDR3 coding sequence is TGTGCCAGCAGCCAAGCAAGCGGGACTAGCGGTTCCTACGAGCAGTACTTC.

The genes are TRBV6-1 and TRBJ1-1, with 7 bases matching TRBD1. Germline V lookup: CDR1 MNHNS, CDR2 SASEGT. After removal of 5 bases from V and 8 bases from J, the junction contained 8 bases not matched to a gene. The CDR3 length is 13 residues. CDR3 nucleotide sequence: TGTGCCAGCAGTCCAAGGACAGGATTCGAAGCTTTCTTT. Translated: CASSPRTGFEAFF.

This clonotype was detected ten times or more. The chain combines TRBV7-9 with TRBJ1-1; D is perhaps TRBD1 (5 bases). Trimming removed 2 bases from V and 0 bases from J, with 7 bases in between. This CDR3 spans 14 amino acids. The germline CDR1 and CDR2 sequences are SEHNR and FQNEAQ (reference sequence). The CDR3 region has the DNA TGTGCCAGCAGCTTACGGGGCTTGAACACTGAAGCTTTCTTT. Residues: CASSLRGLNTEAFF.

CDR3 sequence (DNA): TGCGCCAGCAGCCCCAAGGGTGGGGGCAATCAGCCCCAGCATTTT. It is translated as CASSPKGGGNQPQHF. The genes are TRBV5-1 and TRBJ1-5; D is unresolved. The CDR3 totals 15 residues. Germline V CDR1 and CDR2: SGHRS, YFSETQ. Trimming took 4 bases from V and 2 from J, leaving 13 bases between them. Using reference TRBV5-1 and TRBJ1-5 for the parts outside the CDR3, the full variable domain is KAGVTQTPRYLIKTRGQQVTLSCSPISGHRSVSWYQQTPGQGLQFLFEYFSETQRNKGNFPGRFSGRQFSNSRSEMNVSTLELGDSALYLCASSPKGGGNQPQHFGDGTRLSIL.

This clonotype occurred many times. CDR3 sequence reads: CSARPQGTYEQYF. CDR3 DNA sequence: TGCAGTGCTAGACCCCAGGGGACATACGAGCAGTACTTC. V is TRBV20-1 and J is TRBJ2-7, with a weak D call TRBD1 (6 bases). This CDR3 has 13 amino acids. The V end was cut by 2 bases, the J end by 4 bases, with 12 bases between. Germline V gives CDR1 DFQATT, CDR2 SNEGSKA (reference sequence).

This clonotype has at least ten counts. CDR3 sequence reads: CASSPGTGLIIQYF. The CDR3 DNA follows: TGCGCCAGCAGCCCCGGGACAGGGCTCATCATTCAGTACTTC. The V and J genes are TRBV5-1 and TRBJ2-4, with 9 bases fitting TRBD1. This CDR3 spans 14 amino acids. Germline assignment: CDR1 SGHRS and CDR2 YFSETQ. V shed 4 bases, J shed 9 bases, and the junction held 8 bases outside the gene matches.

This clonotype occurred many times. In nucleotides, the CDR3 is TGTGCCAGCAGCTTAGTCGGCGGAACTATAACCTACAATGAGCAGTTCTTC. Amino acids: CASSLVGGTITYNEQFF. The chain links TRBV7-3 to TRBJ2-1; D remains unclear. This CDR3 has 17 amino acids. Germline-derived CDR1 and CDR2 are SGHTA and FQGTGA. The V end lost 2 bases, the J end lost 2 bases, and 16 bases lay between the germline ends.

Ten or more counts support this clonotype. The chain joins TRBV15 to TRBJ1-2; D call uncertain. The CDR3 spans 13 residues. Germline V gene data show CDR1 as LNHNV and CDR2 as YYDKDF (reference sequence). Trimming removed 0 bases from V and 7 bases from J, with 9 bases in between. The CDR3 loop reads CATSREGWGGYTF. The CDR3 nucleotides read TGTGCCACCAGCAGAGAGGGGTGGGGTGGCTACACCTTC.

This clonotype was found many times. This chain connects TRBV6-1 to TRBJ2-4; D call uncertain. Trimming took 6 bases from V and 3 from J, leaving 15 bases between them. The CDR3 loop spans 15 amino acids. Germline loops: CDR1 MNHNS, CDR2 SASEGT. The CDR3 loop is CASRPSGSGKNIQYF. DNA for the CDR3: TGTGCCAGCAGACCGTCCGGGTCGGGCAAAAACATTCAGTACTTC.

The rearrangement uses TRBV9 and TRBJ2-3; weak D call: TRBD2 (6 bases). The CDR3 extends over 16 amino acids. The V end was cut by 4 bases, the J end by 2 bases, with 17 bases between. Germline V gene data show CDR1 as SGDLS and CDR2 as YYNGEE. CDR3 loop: CASSLPVGGYTDTQYF. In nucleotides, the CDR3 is TGTGCCAGCAGCCTACCGGTCGGGGGTTACACAGATACGCAGTATTTT.

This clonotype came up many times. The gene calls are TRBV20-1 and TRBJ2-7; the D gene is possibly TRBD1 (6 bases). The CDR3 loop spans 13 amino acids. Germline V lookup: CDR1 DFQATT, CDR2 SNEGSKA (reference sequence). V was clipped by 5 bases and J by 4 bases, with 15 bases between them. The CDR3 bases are TGCAGTGCTGCCCAGGGGACCGTTTACGAGCAGTACTTC. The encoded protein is CSAAQGTVYEQYF.

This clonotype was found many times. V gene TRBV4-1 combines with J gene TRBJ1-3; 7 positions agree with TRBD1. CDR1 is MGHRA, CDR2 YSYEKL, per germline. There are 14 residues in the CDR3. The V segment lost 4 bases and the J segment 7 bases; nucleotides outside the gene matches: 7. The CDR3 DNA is TGCGCCAGCAGCCGAGGGGGCGCGGAGAACACCATATATTTT. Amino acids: CASSRGGAENTIYF.